This TCR beta chain was recovered during a study of T cell responses to AZD1222 COVID-19 vaccine. This clone was seen once. Germline CDR1 and CDR2: SGDLS and YYNGEE. The CDR3 totals 13 residues. Trimming shortened V by 0 bases and J by 6 bases, and 10 bases separated the two germline ends. The table came from immunoSEQ multiplex PCR; TCRdb's copy has only in-frame clones and leaves some out. The sample contains 70,000 to 95,000 clones, less than 95% of which appear only once. The sample here was peripheral blood, taken 28 days after the second AZD1222 dose. This receptor was identified in an adult who received the AZD1222 COVID-19 vaccine. This chain links TRBV9 with TRBJ2-7; D might be TRBD1 or TRBD2, each matching 5 bases. The CDR3 nucleotides are TGTGCCAGCAGCGTAGGAGGGGCAGGCGAGCAGTACTTC. Encoded protein: CASSVGGAGEQYF.